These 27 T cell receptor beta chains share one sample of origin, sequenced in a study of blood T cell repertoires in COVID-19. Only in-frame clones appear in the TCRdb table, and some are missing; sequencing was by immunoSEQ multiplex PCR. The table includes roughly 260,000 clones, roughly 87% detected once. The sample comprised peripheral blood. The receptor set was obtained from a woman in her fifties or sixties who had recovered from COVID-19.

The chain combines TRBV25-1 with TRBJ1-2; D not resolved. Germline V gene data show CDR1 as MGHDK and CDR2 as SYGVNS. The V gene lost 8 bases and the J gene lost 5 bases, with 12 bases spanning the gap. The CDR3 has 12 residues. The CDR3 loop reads CASLGDGYGYTF. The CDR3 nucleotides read TGTGCCAGCCTCGGAGACGGTTATGGCTACACCTTC.

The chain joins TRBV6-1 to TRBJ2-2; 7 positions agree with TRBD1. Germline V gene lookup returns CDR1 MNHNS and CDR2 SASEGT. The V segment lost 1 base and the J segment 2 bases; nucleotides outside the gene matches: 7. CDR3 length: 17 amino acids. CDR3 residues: CASSEVAGTANTGELFF. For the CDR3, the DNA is TGTGCCAGCAGTGAAGTAGCCGGGACAGCTAACACCGGGGAGCTGTTTTTT.

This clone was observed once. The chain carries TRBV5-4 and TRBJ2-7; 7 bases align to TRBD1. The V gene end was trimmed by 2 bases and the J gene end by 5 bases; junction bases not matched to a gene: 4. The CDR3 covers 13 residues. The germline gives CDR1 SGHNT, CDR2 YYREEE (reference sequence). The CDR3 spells CASSFDRVNEQYF. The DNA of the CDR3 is TGTGCCAGCAGCTTCGACAGGGTCAACGAGCAGTACTTC.

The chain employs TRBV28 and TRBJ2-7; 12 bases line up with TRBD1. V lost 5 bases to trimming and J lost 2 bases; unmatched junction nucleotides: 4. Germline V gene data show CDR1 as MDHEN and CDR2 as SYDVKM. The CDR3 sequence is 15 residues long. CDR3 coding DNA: TGTGCCAGCAGTCCTGGGACAGGGGGCCCCTACGAGCAGTACTTC. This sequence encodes CASSPGTGGPYEQYF. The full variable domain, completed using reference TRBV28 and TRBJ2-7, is DVKVTQSSRYLVKRTGEKVFLECVQDMDHENMFWYRQDPGLGLRLIYFSYDVKMKEKGDIPEGYSVSREKKERFSLILESASTNQTSMYLCASSPGTGGPYEQYFGPGTRLTVT.

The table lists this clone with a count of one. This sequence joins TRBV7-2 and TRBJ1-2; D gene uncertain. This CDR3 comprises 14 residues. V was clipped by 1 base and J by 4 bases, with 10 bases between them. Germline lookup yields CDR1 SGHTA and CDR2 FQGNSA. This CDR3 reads CASSLGRVVYGYTF. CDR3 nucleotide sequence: TGTGCCAGCAGCTTAGGTCGGGTAGTCTATGGCTACACCTTC.

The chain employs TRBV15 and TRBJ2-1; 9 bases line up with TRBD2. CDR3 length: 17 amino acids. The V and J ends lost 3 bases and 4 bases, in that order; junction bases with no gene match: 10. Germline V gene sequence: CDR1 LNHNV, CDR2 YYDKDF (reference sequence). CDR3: CATSSLAGGPRYNEQFF. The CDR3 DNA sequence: TGTGCCACCAGCAGCCTCGCGGGAGGGCCACGATACAATGAGCAGTTCTTC.

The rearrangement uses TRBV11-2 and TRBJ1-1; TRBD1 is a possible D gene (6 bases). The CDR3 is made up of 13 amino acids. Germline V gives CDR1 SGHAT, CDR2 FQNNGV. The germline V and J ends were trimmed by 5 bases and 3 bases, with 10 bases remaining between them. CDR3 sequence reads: CASSRGQHTEAFF. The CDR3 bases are TGTGCCAGCAGCCGGGGACAACACACTGAAGCTTTCTTT.

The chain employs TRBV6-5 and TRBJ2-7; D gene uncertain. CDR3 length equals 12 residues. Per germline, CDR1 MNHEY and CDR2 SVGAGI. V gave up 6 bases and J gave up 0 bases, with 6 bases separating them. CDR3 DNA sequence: TGTGCCAGCAGGGCTAGCTCCTACGAGCAGTACTTC. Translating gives CASRASSYEQYF.

The CDR3, as DNA: TGTGCCAGCAGCTTAGTCCTTTTCCGGTGTAGCAATCAGCCCCAGCATTTT. Its protein product is CASSLVLFRCSNQPQHF. This rearrangement joins TRBV11-2 to TRBJ1-5; no definite D call. Trimming shortened V by 1 base and J by 0 bases, and 13 bases separated the two germline ends. Germline assignment: CDR1 SGHAT and CDR2 FQNNGV. CDR3 size: 17 residues.

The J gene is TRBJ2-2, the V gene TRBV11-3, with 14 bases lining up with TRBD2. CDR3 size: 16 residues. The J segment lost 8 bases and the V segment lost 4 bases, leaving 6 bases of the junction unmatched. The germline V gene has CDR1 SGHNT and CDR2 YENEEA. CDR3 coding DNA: TGTGCCAGCAGCTCAGGGACTAGCGGGGGTCGAGGGGAGCTGTTTTTT. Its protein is CASSSGTSGGRGELFF.

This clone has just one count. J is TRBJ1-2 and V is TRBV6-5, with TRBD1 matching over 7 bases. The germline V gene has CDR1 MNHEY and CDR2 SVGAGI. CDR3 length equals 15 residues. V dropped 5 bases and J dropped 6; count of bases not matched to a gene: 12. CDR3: CASSTRTGGVDGYTF. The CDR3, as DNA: TGTGCCAGCAGTACGCGGACAGGAGGAGTCGATGGCTACACCTTC.

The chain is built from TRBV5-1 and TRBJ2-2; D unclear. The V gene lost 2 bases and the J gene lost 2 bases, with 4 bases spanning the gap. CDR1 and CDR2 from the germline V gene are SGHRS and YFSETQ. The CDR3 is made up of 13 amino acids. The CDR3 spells CASSFLNTGELFF. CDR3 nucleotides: TGCGCCAGCAGCTTCTTAAACACCGGGGAGCTGTTTTTT.

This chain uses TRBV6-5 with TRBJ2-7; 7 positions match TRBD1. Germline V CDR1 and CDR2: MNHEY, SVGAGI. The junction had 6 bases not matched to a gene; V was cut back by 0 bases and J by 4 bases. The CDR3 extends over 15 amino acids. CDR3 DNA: TGTGCCAGCAGTTACTCTACCGGGACAGTATACGAGCAGTACTTC. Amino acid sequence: CASSYSTGTVYEQYF.

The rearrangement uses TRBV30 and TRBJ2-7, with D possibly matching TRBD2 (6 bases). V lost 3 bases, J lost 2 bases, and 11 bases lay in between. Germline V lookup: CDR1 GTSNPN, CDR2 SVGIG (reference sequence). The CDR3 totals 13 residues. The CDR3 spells CAWRAGLPYEQYF. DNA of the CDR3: TGTGCCTGGAGGGCTGGACTACCCTACGAGCAGTACTTC. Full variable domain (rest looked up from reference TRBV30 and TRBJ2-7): SQTIHQWPATLVQPVGSPLSLECTVEGTSNPNLYWYRQAAGRGLQLLFYSVGIGQISSEVPQNLSASRPQDRQFILSSKKLLLSDSGFYLCAWRAGLPYEQYFGPGTRLTVT.

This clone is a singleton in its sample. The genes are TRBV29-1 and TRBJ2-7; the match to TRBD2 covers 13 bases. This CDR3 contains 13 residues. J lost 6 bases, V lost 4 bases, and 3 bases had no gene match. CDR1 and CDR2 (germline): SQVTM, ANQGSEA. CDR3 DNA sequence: TGCAGCGTTGGTACTAGCGGGGGGGTCGAGCAGTACTTC. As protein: CSVGTSGGVEQYF.

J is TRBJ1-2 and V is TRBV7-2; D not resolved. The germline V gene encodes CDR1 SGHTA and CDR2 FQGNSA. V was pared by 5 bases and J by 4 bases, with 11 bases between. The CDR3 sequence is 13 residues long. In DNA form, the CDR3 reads TGTGCCAGCAGCGCACTAGGCGGCTATGGCTACACCTTC. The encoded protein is CASSALGGYGYTF.

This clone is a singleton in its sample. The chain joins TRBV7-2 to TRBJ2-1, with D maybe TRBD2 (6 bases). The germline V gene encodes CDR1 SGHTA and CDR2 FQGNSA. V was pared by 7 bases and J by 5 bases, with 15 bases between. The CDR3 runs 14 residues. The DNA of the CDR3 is TGTGCCAGCACCTTGTTCCAGCGGGACAATGAGCAGTTCTTC. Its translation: CASTLFQRDNEQFF. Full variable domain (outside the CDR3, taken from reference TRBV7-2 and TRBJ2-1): GAGVSQSPSNKVTEKGKDVELRCDPISGHTALYWYRQSLGQGLEFLIYFQGNSAPDKSGLPSDRFSAERTGGSVSTLTIQRTQQEDSAVYLCASTLFQRDNEQFFGPGTRLTVL.

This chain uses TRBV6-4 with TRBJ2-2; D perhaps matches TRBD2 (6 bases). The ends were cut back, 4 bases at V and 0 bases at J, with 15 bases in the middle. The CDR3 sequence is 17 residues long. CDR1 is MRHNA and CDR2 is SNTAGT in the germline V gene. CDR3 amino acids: CASSVGGGVANTGELFF. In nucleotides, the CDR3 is TGTGCCAGCAGTGTAGGCGGAGGGGTTGCGAACACCGGGGAGCTGTTTTTT.

CDR3 DNA sequence: TGTGCCAGCAGTCGATATGGGACTAGCGGGAGGCCAGATACGCAGTATTTT. Its translation is CASSRYGTSGRPDTQYF. The chain uses TRBV7-2 and TRBJ2-3; 15 bases are a match to TRBD2. Germline assignment: CDR1 SGHTA and CDR2 FQGNSA. V shed 6 bases, J shed 4 bases, and the junction held 8 bases outside the gene matches. This CDR3 spans 17 amino acids.

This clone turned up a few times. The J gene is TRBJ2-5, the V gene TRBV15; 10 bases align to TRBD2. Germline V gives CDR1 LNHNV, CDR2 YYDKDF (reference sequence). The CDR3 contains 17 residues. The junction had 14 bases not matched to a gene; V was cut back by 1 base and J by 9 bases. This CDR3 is CATSRGGTASGGRAQYF. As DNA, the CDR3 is TGTGCCACCAGCAGAGGTGGGACCGCTAGCGGGGGACGTGCCCAGTACTTC.

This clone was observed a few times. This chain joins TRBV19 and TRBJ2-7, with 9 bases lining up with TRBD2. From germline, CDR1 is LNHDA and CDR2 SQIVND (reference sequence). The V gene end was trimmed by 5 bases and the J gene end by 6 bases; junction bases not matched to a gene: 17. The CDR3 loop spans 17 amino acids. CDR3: CASSLQPPAGGPFEQYF. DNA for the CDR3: TGTGCCAGTAGTCTACAACCCCCAGCGGGAGGCCCTTTCGAGCAGTACTTC.

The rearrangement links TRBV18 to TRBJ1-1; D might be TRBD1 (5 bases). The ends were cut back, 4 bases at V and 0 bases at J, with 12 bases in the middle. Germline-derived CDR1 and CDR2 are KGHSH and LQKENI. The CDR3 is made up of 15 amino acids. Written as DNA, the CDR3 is TGTGCCAGCTCACTGGCTGGGGCGGTGAACACTGAAGCTTTCTTT. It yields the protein CASSLAGAVNTEAFF.

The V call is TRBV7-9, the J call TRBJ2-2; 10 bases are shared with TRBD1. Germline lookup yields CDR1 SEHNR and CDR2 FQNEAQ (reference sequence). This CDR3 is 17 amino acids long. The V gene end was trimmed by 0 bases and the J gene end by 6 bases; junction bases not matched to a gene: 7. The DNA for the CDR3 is TGTGCCAGCAGCTTAGCAGGCCGACAGGGGGCCCCCGGGGAGCTGTTTTTT. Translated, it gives CASSLAGRQGAPGELFF. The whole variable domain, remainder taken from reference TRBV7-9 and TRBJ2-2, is DTGVSQNPRHKITKRGQNVTFRCDPISEHNRLYWYRQTLGQGPEFLTYFQNEAQLEKSRLLSDRFSAERPKGSFSTLEIQRTEQGDSAMYLCASSLAGRQGAPGELFFGEGSRLTVL.

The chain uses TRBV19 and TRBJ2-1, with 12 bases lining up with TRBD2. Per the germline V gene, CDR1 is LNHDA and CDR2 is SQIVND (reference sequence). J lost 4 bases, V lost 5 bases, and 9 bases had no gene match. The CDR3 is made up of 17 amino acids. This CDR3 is CASSPLTTSGGYNEQFF. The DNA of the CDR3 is TGTGCCAGTAGTCCGCTGACTACTAGCGGGGGGTACAATGAGCAGTTCTTC. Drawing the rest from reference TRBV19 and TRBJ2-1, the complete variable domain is DGGITQSPKYLFRKEGQNVTLSCEQNLNHDAMYWYRQDPGQGLRLIYYSQIVNDFQKGDIAEGYSVSREKKESFPLTVTSAQKNPTAFYLCASSPLTTSGGYNEQFFGPGTRLTVL.

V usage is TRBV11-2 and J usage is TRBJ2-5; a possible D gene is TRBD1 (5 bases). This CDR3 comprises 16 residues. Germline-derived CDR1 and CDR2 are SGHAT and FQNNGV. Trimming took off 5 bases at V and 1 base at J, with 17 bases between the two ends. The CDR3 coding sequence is TGTGCCAGCAGCCGACTCAGGGAAGTAGCCCAAGAGACCCAGTACTTC. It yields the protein CASSRLREVAQETQYF. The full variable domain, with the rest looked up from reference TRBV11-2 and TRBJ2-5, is EAGVAQSPRYKIIEKRQSVAFWCNPISGHATLYWYQQILGQGPKLLIQFQNNGVVDDSQLPKDRFSAERLKGVDSTLKIQPAKLEDSAVYLCASSRLREVAQETQYFGPGTRLLVL.

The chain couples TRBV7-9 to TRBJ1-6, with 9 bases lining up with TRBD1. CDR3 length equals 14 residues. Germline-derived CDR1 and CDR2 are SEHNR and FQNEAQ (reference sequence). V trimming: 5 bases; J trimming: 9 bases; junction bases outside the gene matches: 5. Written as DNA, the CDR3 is TGTGCCAGCAGCCCACAGGGGGCTGGTTCACCCCTCCACTTT. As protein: CASSPQGAGSPLHF.

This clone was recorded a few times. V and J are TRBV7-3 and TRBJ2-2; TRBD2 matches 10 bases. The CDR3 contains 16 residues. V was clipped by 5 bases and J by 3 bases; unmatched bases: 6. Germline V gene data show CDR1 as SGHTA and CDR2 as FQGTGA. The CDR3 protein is CASSHLAGDDTGELFF. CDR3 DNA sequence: TGTGCCAGCAGCCATCTAGCGGGGGACGACACCGGGGAGCTGTTTTTT.